Only a few counts were recorded for the clone carrying this T cell receptor beta chain. Its specificity is not known. The data were obtained in a study of blood T cells in healthy people across ages. Findings and caveats of the study: Unsorted PBMCs ruled out conclusive naive versus antigen-experienced comparison. Older individuals had lower TCR beta diversity per million T cells (the decline was roughly linear). Donor CMV status was unknown, possibly confounding expanded clonotype changes.

From germline, CDR1 is ENHRY and CDR2 SYGVKD. Trimming cost V 8 bases and J 14 bases; bases outside gene matches: 14. This CDR3 contains 13 residues. Then a second PCR, running roughly 7 to 11 cycles, was carried out with a sample-barcoded 5' primer and a J-beta primer mix. Each cDNA molecule, via a template-switch adaptor with 12 random nucleotides, was tagged. Via MiXCR, TCRdb re-called the 5' RACE reads, giving one row per CDR3 protein. The repertoire holds about 1,600,000 distinct CDR3 sequences, with about 40% as singletons. The genes are TRBV10-3 and TRBJ2-1; 8 bases line up with TRBD2. Sequencing was done on a sample of blood. The source of this sequence is a woman aged 18-29 years in good health. CDR3 residues: CAILNSGGGRKFF. CDR3 sequence (DNA): TGTGCCATCCTTAACAGCGGGGGCGGGAGGAAGTTCTTC.